Included here is one T cell receptor (beta chain) sequence, with context. This sample is part of a study of blood T cell repertoires in COVID-19. Study-wide background: From T cells, B-cell-depleted T cells, or PBMCs came the material, which was cDNA or gDNA.

Which cohort a participant joined came from the clinical history participants gave. Donors in Cohort 3 who had recovered were those with two negative PCRs, healthcare professional clearance, or resolution of their symptoms. As originally analysed: Amplified reference gene primers provided the basis for estimating nucleated cell counts. Generated by immunoSEQ multiplex PCR, the TCRdb table keeps only in-frame clones and is missing some. That table gives V, J and clone size, and the DNA gave D and trimming. The sample has more than 350,000 clones, approximately 87% seen once; the top ten hold approximately 9.3%. Per germline, CDR1 SGHKS and CDR2 YYEKEE (reference sequence). V lost 2 bases, J lost 7 bases, and 12 bases lay in between. This CDR3 spans 14 amino acids.

This TCR derives from a woman in her forties or fifties who had recovered from COVID-19. The chain joins TRBV5-5 to TRBJ1-4; a possible D gene is TRBD1 (5 bases). The source material was PBMCs or T cells enriched from blood (not recorded which). The CDR3 bases are TGTGCCAGCAGCTTCCAGGGTAGCGGTGAAAAACTGTTTTTT. Translating it yields CASSFQGSGEKLFF. Looking up the rest from reference TRBV5-5 and TRBJ1-4 gives the full variable domain: DAGVTQSPTHLIKTRGQQVTLRCSPISGHKSVSWYQQVLGQGPQFIFQYYEKEERGRGNFPDRFSARQFPNYSSELNVNALLLGDSALYLCASSFQGSGEKLFFGSGTQLSVL.